This TCR beta chain was retrieved from a study of blood T cell repertoires in COVID-19. About the study: Collection of acute and convalescent COVID-19 samples took place in the United States, Italy and Spain.

Assay used: immunoSEQ multiplex PCR; TCRdb lists only in-frame clones, some missing. Of 90,000 to 130,000 clones in the sample, approximately 67% were seen once. Note on this clone: An end of the junction does not agree with germline; a read error may underlie this.

The specimen was peripheral blood. The sequence was collected from a woman in her sixties or seventies with acute or convalescent COVID-19.

In DNA, the CDR3 is TGTGCCAGTAAAGCGGGGGGGAGACAAGAGGCCCAGTACTTC. The encoded protein is CASKAGGRQEAQYF. This chain uses TRBV19 with TRBJ2-5; 10 positions match TRBD2. This CDR3 spans 14 amino acids. Germline lookup yields CDR1 LNHDA and CDR2 SQIVND (reference sequence).